This T cell receptor beta chain was retrieved from a study of blood T cell repertoires in COVID-19. At the level of the study: The United States, Italy and Spain were the sources of the acute and convalescent COVID-19 samples. T cells, B-cell-depleted T cells, or PBMCs supplied cDNA or gDNA.

Per the authors' pipeline: The assay estimated nucleated cells by amplifying reference gene primers. Sequenced by immunoSEQ multiplex PCR; TCRdb stores in-frame clones only, minus some. That table furnishes V, J and clone size, whereas the DNA furnished D and trimming. The profile shows 250,000 to 300,000 clones, about nine tenths of them singletons. Trimming took 10 bases from V and 8 from J; bases not matched to a gene: 13. The germline V gene has CDR1 SNHLY and CDR2 FYNNEI. The CDR3 is 14 amino acids. Sequenced material: peripheral blood. The chain couples TRBV2 to TRBJ1-4; 7 nucleotides align to TRBD1. This receptor was identified in a woman aged 55-70 years with acute or convalescent COVID-19. The CDR3 sequence: CANRDDRVDEKLFF. The CDR3, as DNA: TGTGCCAACAGGGATGACAGGGTAGACGAAAAACTGTTTTTT.